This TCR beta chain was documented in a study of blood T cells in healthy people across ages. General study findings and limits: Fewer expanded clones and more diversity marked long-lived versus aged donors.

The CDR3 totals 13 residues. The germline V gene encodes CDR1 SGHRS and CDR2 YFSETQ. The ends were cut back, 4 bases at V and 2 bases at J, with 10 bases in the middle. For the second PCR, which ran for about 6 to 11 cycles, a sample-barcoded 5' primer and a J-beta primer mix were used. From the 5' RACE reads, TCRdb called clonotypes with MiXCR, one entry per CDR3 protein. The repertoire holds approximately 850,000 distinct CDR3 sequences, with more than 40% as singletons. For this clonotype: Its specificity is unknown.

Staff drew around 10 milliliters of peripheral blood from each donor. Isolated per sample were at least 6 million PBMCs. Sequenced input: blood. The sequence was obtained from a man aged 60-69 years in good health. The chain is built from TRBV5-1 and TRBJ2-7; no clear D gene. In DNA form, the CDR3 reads TGCGCCAGCAGCGTGCCAGCTGCCTACGAGCAGTACTTC. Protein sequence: CASSVPAAYEQYF.